Listed here is a single T cell receptor (beta chain). There were TCR beta CDR3 regions amplified from RNA transcripts. The TCR CDR3 first-round RT-PCR relied on the HTBI primer set. One entry per CDR3 protein results from TCRdb running MiXCR on the multiplex PCR reads. This repertoire shows fewer than 750,000 distinct CDR3 sequences, roughly 46% found once; its top ten account for around 8%. The data were taken from a study of T cells in Graves' hyperthyroidism and ophthalmopathy. This CDR3 comprises 12 residues. V lost 4 bases and J lost 7, with 11 bases in between. The germline V gene has CDR1 SEHNR and CDR2 FQNEAQ (reference sequence).

The J gene is TRBJ2-7, the V gene TRBV7-9; a weak D match, TRBD1 (5 bases). The sample was peripheral blood or thyroid tissue (not recorded which). The source is a woman aged 18-29 years with Graves' hyperthyroidism. CDR3 amino acids: CASSSAGFEQYF. In nucleotides, the CDR3 is TGTGCCAGCAGCTCCGCAGGGTTTGAGCAGTACTTC.